This entry features one T cell receptor (beta chain) sequence. This specimen belongs to a study of T cell changes during pregnancy in multiple sclerosis. TCRdb's copy holds only in-frame clones and misses some; the assay was immunoSEQ multiplex PCR. This sample yields 15,000 or so clones, of which around 88% are seen a single time; roughly 8% belongs to the top ten. Germline lookup yields CDR1 SEHNR and CDR2 FQNEAQ (reference sequence). The CDR3 is made up of 17 amino acids. V was clipped by 7 bases and J by 5 bases, with 23 bases between them. This TCR was sampled from a female donor in good health, enrolled as a control in a pregnancy study. The chain joins TRBV7-9 to TRBJ2-2, with D unclear. The sequencing here drew on CD8+ T cells from peripheral blood mononuclear cells, taken in the second trimester of pregnancy. CDR3 loop: CASIPVLPSHGTGELFF. DNA of the CDR3: TGTGCCAGCATCCCCGTCCTACCCTCTCACGGGACCGGGGAGCTGTTTTTT.